One sample yielded the 2 T cell receptor beta chains listed below, sequenced in a study of CXCR3-negative and CXCR3-positive naive CD8 T cells. The TRB cDNA libraries were prepared by 5' RACE with UMI labels. TCRdb re-called the 5' RACE reads and shows each CDR3 protein once, DNA omitted. The repertoire table contains roughly 63,000 distinct CDR3 sequences. Study-level findings and limits: CXCR3-positive naive cells had TRB CDR3s that were more hydrophobic than CXCR3-negative naive cells had.

Their antigen targets remain unknown. The sequenced sample was naive CXCR3+ CD8+ T cells from blood. The subset here: CD45RO-CCR7+CD27+CD95- naive CD8+ T cells expressing CXCR3 (TNR3+). The receptors were gathered from a human donor in good health. Some clones in this sample may be carry-over from other donors' samples.

The CDR3 spells CASSWTPGQGFQPQHF. The chain links TRBV6-5 to TRBJ1-5; no DNA is available, so the TRBD1 call from TCRdb remains unchecked. Germline V gives CDR1 MNHEY, CDR2 SVGAGI. The CDR3 covers 16 residues.

V usage is TRBV29-1 and J usage is TRBJ2-7; TCRdb's D call, TRBD1, is unchecked because there is no DNA. In germline, CDR1 is SQVTM, CDR2 ANQGSEA. CDR3 length equals 12 residues. CDR3 sequence reads: CSARQGAYEQYF.